One sample yielded the 29 T cell receptor beta chains listed below, sequenced in a study of cytomegalovirus exposure and HLA in healthy donors. The PCR contained 60 Vbeta and 13 Jbeta primers. The data were produced by immunoSEQ multiplex PCR, yet TCRdb's version contains in-frame clones alone and is incomplete. The sample lists 60,000 to 90,000 clones, about 71% occurring once. Specimen: PBMCs. These receptors originate from a woman aged 50 to 65 in good health and CMV-seropositive.

The V and J genes are TRBV30 and TRBJ1-2; 8 bases agree with TRBD1. Looked up from germline, CDR1 is GTSNPN and CDR2 is SVGIG (reference sequence). The CDR3 is 14 amino acids. V dropped 4 bases and J dropped 3; count of bases not matched to a gene: 7. CDR3 nucleotide sequence: TGTGCCTGGATCCCACCCAGGGGGCACTATGGCTACACCTTC. This codes for CAWIPPRGHYGYTF.

The rearrangement joins TRBV12-5 to TRBJ1-1; D is possibly TRBD1 (5 bases). Trimming removed 7 bases at V and 0 bases at J, with 12 bases between. Germline V gene data show CDR1 as LGHNT and CDR2 as FRNRAP. This CDR3 is built from 14 residues. The CDR3 sequence: CASASTALNTEAFF. The CDR3 DNA reads TGTGCTAGTGCCTCGACAGCCTTGAACACTGAAGCTTTCTTT. Looking up the rest from reference TRBV12-5 and TRBJ1-1 gives the full variable domain: DARVTQTPRHKVTEMGQEVTMRCQPILGHNTVFWYRQTMMQGLELLAYFRNRAPLDDSGMPKDRFSAEMPDATLATLKIQPSEPRDSAVYFCASASTALNTEAFFGQGTRLTVV.

The chain has TRBV4-2 and TRBJ1-5; D might be TRBD1 (6 bases). V was shortened by 0 bases and J by 7 bases, with 16 bases between the two germline ends. This CDR3 has 16 residues. Looked up from germline, CDR1 is LGHNA and CDR2 is YNFKEQ. The CDR3 nucleotides read TGTGCCAGCAGCCAAGATAATGTGGACAGTTGGCAGCCCCAGCATTTT. It is translated as CASSQDNVDSWQPQHF.

A few counts support this clone. The chain is built from TRBV11-2 and TRBJ2-5, with 9 bases identical to TRBD1. CDR1 and CDR2 (germline): SGHAT, FQNNGV. The CDR3 covers 15 residues. Unmatched junction bases numbered 8, after V lost 5 bases and J lost 4 bases. CDR3 loop: CASSPSTGGGETQYF. Here the CDR3 DNA reads TGTGCCAGCAGCCCGTCGACAGGGGGTGGAGAGACCCAGTACTTC.

V is TRBV10-3 and J is TRBJ2-7; 8 bases line up with TRBD1. The CDR3 is 12 residues long. The V segment lost 5 bases and the J segment 5 bases; nucleotides outside the gene matches: 2. In germline, CDR1 is ENHRY, CDR2 SYGVKD. The CDR3 DNA reads TGTGCCATCAGTACAGGGGGTCACGAGCAGTACTTC. This codes for CAISTGGHEQYF.

This clone was counted a single time. The chain has TRBV7-9 and TRBJ1-4; D remains ambiguous. Trimming removed 4 bases from V and 8 bases from J, with 14 bases in between. This CDR3 contains 14 residues. CDR1 is SEHNR, CDR2 FQNEAQ, per germline (reference sequence). Written as DNA, the CDR3 is TGTGCCAGCAGCTCCGAGGGCAGAAGGGAAAAACTGTTTTTT. Amino acids: CASSSEGRREKLFF. Full variable domain (outside the CDR3, taken from reference TRBV7-9 and TRBJ1-4): DTGVSQNPRHKITKRGQNVTFRCDPISEHNRLYWYRQTLGQGPEFLTYFQNEAQLEKSRLLSDRFSAERPKGSFSTLEIQRTEQGDSAMYLCASSSEGRREKLFFGSGTQLSVL.

V is TRBV13 and J is TRBJ2-7; TRBD2 agrees at 10 bases. This CDR3 region has 16 residues. Germline V gene data show CDR1 as PRHDT and CDR2 as FYEKMQ (reference sequence). V dropped 1 base and J dropped 2; count of bases not matched to a gene: 5. This CDR3 reads CASSLERAGGPYEQYF. CDR3 coding DNA: TGTGCCAGCAGCTTAGAGCGAGCGGGAGGGCCCTACGAGCAGTACTTC.

The CDR3 loop is CASSDRPSGTDTQYF. CDR3 nucleotides: TGCGCCAGCAGTGACCGGCCCAGCGGAACAGATACGCAGTATTTT. V and J are TRBV10-1 and TRBJ2-3, with D tentatively TRBD2 (5 bases). The V end was cut by 3 bases, the J end by 3 bases, with 13 bases between. The CDR3 runs to 15 residues. Looked up from germline, CDR1 is WNHNN and CDR2 is SYGVQD (reference sequence).

The chain carries TRBV11-3 and TRBJ2-1, with D possibly being TRBD2 (6 bases). This CDR3 comprises 15 residues. Trimming pared 1 base from V and 2 bases from J, leaving 9 bases between. CDR1 and CDR2 from the germline V gene are SGHNT and YENEEA. CDR3 DNA: TGTGCCAGCAGCTTAGTCTCTAGCGCCTACAATGAGCAGTTCTTC. This sequence encodes CASSLVSSAYNEQFF.

The chain recombines TRBV28 with TRBJ2-1; D perhaps matches TRBD1 (6 bases). Germline V gives CDR1 MDHEN, CDR2 SYDVKM. This CDR3 is built from 16 residues. Trimming took 4 bases from V and 0 from J, leaving 13 bases between them. The CDR3 bases are TGTGCCAGCAGTTCCTCAGGGGCTATCTCCTACAATGAGCAGTTCTTC. This codes for CASSSSGAISYNEQFF.

This chain uses TRBV7-9 with TRBJ2-7; D call uncertain. This CDR3 has 11 amino acids. Germline lookup yields CDR1 SEHNR and CDR2 FQNEAQ (reference sequence). The germline V and J ends were trimmed by 6 bases and 1 base, with 4 bases remaining between them. The chain's CDR3 is CASSISYEQYF. CDR3 coding DNA: TGTGCCAGCAGTATTTCCTACGAGCAGTACTTC.

The chain couples TRBV5-6 to TRBJ1-4, with a tentative D call TRBD1 (5 bases). Germline CDR1 reads SGHDT; CDR2 reads YYEEEE. V was trimmed by 0 bases and J by 6 bases, leaving 9 bases between them. CDR3 length: 14 residues. CDR3 bases: TGTGCCAGCAGCTTGGCAGGGAACGATGAAAAACTGTTTTTT. Translation: CASSLAGNDEKLFF.

The CDR3 sequence is CASSLSRGGFYEQYF. In DNA, the CDR3 is TGTGCCAGCAGCCTGTCACGGGGGGGATTCTACGAGCAGTACTTC. The V gene is TRBV13, the J gene TRBJ2-7; 8 bases agree with TRBD2. V lost 5 bases, J lost 3 bases, and 9 bases stayed unmatched. The CDR3 runs to 15 residues. In germline, CDR1 is PRHDT, CDR2 FYEKMQ (reference sequence).

This CDR3 reads CASRGDSNYGYTF. CDR3 coding DNA: TGTGCCAGCAGGGGTGACAGCAACTATGGCTACACCTTC. V is TRBV28 and J is TRBJ1-2; perhaps TRBD1 as D (5 bases). The ends were cut back, 6 bases at V and 2 bases at J, with 10 bases in the middle. The length of the CDR3 is 13 residues. CDR1 is MDHEN, CDR2 SYDVKM, per germline.

The rearrangement links TRBV4-3 to TRBJ2-1; 11 positions agree with TRBD2. Germline CDR1 and CDR2: LGHNA and YSLEER. The CDR3 is 14 amino acids. Trimming at V came to 3 bases and at J to 9 bases, leaving 4 bases not matched to a gene. CDR3 nucleotides: TGCGCCAGCAGCCAGATGGGACTAGCGGCTGAGCAGTTCTTC. This codes for CASSQMGLAAEQFF.

The chain has TRBV30 and TRBJ1-2; D is ambiguous. The CDR3 contains 14 residues. The ends were cut back, 0 bases at V and 4 bases at J, with 12 bases in the middle. Germline V CDR1 and CDR2: GTSNPN, SVGIG (reference sequence). CDR3 bases: TGTGCCTGGAGTGTACGGAACAGACGCTATGGCTACACCTTC. The encoded protein is CAWSVRNRRYGYTF.

This rearrangement joins TRBV7-2 to TRBJ2-7; possibly TRBD1 for D (6 bases). V shed 3 bases and J shed 2 bases, with 11 bases lying between them. Germline V CDR1 and CDR2: SGHTA, FQGNSA. The length of the CDR3 is 14 residues. The CDR3 DNA follows: TGTGCCAGCAGCTTCGCAGGGGTCGCCTACGAGCAGTACTTC. Protein sequence: CASSFAGVAYEQYF.

The gene calls are TRBV7-9 and TRBJ2-2; 7 nucleotides agree with TRBD2. Unmatched junction bases numbered 4, after V lost 6 bases and J lost 0 bases. This CDR3 contains 15 residues. Germline assignment: CDR1 SEHNR and CDR2 FQNEAQ (reference sequence). For the CDR3, the DNA is TGTGCCAGCAGGGCTAGCGGTGCGAACACCGGGGAGCTGTTTTTT. This gives the protein CASRASGANTGELFF. Based on the CDR3 plus reference TRBV7-9 and TRBJ2-2, the full variable domain is DTGVSQNPRHKITKRGQNVTFRCDPISEHNRLYWYRQTLGQGPEFLTYFQNEAQLEKSRLLSDRFSAERPKGSFSTLEIQRTEQGDSAMYLCASRASGANTGELFFGEGSRLTVL.

The chain links TRBV27 to TRBJ1-1; unclear D gene. The CDR3 spans 13 residues. Germline V gene lookup returns CDR1 MNHEY and CDR2 SMNVEV (reference sequence). V lost 5 bases and J lost 0, with 7 bases in between. DNA of the CDR3: TGTGCCAGCAGTGGGCAACTGAACACTGAAGCTTTCTTT. Its translation is CASSGQLNTEAFF.

This clone was detected only a few times. CDR3 sequence reads: CASSPFWGDSPIQNTGELFF. The CDR3 nucleotides are TGCGCCAGCAGCCCCTTTTGGGGGGACTCCCCCATTCAAAACACCGGGGAGCTGTTTTTT. The J gene is TRBJ2-2, the V gene TRBV5-1; the D gene is possibly TRBD2 (6 bases). The CDR3 length is 20 residues. From germline, CDR1 is SGHRS and CDR2 YFSETQ. Trimming cost V 4 bases and J 2 bases, with 27 bases left between them.

DNA of the CDR3: TGTGCCAGCAGTCTCGGGCTAGCGGGGGGCAATGAGCAGTTCTTC. Translating it yields CASSLGLAGGNEQFF. This chain connects TRBV6-5 to TRBJ2-1; 11 nucleotides agree with TRBD2. V trimming: 5 bases; J trimming: 6 bases; junction bases outside the gene matches: 6. Germline values: CDR1 MNHEY, CDR2 SVGAGI. The CDR3 covers 15 residues.

The count of this clone is one. The chain uses TRBV30 and TRBJ2-1; TRBD2 is a possible D gene (5 bases). The CDR3 loop spans 13 amino acids. Germline assignment: CDR1 GTSNPN and CDR2 SVGIG (reference sequence). V was cut by 7 bases and J by 0 bases, with 10 bases left in between. The CDR3 DNA reads TGTGCCTCAGCGGAAGACTCCTACAATGAGCAGTTCTTC. Its protein product is CASAEDSYNEQFF.

The chain couples TRBV19 to TRBJ1-2; D gene unclear. There are 13 residues in the CDR3. CDR1 is LNHDA, CDR2 SQIVND, per germline (reference sequence). V was clipped by 2 bases and J by 9 bases, with 13 bases between them. This chain's CDR3 is CASSIRGLGSYTF. In DNA, the CDR3 is TGTGCCAGTAGTATAAGAGGGCTCGGAAGCTACACCTTC. Full variable domain (missing parts from reference TRBV19 and TRBJ1-2): DGGITQSPKYLFRKEGQNVTLSCEQNLNHDAMYWYRQDPGQGLRLIYYSQIVNDFQKGDIAEGYSVSREKKESFPLTVTSAQKNPTAFYLCASSIRGLGSYTFGSGTRLTVV.

This clone was recorded only once. Other DNA sequences within the sample encode an identical CDR3. The J gene is TRBJ1-3, the V gene TRBV27, with a tentative D call TRBD1 (6 bases). The CDR3 loop spans 13 amino acids. Germline CDR1 is MNHEY and CDR2 is SMNVEV (reference sequence). Trimming took 6 bases from V and 4 from J, leaving 10 bases between them. CDR3 protein: CASSATGGNTIYF. CDR3 in DNA: TGTGCCAGCAGCGCTACAGGGGGAAACACCATATATTTT.

V is TRBV28 and J is TRBJ1-5; possible D gene TRBD1, 5 bases. This CDR3 has 12 amino acids. The germline V gene encodes CDR1 MDHEN and CDR2 SYDVKM. V was clipped by 6 bases and J by 9 bases, with 12 bases between them. The CDR3 DNA follows: TGTGCCAGCAGGGGGGACTCCGGGCCCCAGCATTTT. It specifies CASRGDSGPQHF.

The rearrangement joins TRBV5-1 to TRBJ2-5, with D uncertain. The germline CDR1 and CDR2 sequences are SGHRS and YFSETQ. There are 15 residues in the CDR3. Trimming left V 4 bases short and J 5 bases short, with 18 bases between. The CDR3 protein is CASSALDSDGETQYF. CDR3 DNA: TGCGCCAGCAGCGCCCTCGACTCAGACGGGGAGACCCAGTACTTC.

V gene TRBV5-1 combines with J gene TRBJ1-1; TRBD1 is a possible D gene (6 bases). The CDR3 is 15 residues long. With 4 bases removed from V and 6 bases from J, the gap between germline ends came to 19 bases. Per germline, CDR1 SGHRS and CDR2 YFSETQ. The CDR3 region is CASSEHLGQPAEAFF. DNA of the CDR3: TGCGCCAGCAGCGAACACTTGGGACAACCGGCTGAAGCTTTCTTT.

J is TRBJ2-7 and V is TRBV7-3, with D perhaps TRBD1 (5 bases). The CDR3 sequence is 14 residues long. Looked up from germline, CDR1 is SGHTA and CDR2 is FQGTGA. Trimming took 5 bases from V and 1 from J, leaving 12 bases between them. CDR3 protein: CASSPGQNSYEQYF. The DNA of the CDR3 is TGTGCCAGCAGCCCAGGACAAAATTCCTACGAGCAGTACTTC.

This CDR3 is CASSLSGGEKLFF. The DNA of the CDR3 is TGTGCCAGCAGCTTGTCGGGTGGGGAAAAACTGTTTTTT. The genes are TRBV7-2 and TRBJ1-4, with D hard to call. Germline CDR1 and CDR2: SGHTA and FQGNSA. V lost 3 bases and J 8 bases, leaving 10 bases between the germline ends. The CDR3 has 13 amino acids. Complete variable domain (other parts from reference TRBV7-2 and TRBJ1-4): GAGVSQSPSNKVTEKGKDVELRCDPISGHTALYWYRQSLGQGLEFLIYFQGNSAPDKSGLPSDRFSAERTGGSVSTLTIQRTQQEDSAVYLCASSLSGGEKLFFGSGTQLSVL.